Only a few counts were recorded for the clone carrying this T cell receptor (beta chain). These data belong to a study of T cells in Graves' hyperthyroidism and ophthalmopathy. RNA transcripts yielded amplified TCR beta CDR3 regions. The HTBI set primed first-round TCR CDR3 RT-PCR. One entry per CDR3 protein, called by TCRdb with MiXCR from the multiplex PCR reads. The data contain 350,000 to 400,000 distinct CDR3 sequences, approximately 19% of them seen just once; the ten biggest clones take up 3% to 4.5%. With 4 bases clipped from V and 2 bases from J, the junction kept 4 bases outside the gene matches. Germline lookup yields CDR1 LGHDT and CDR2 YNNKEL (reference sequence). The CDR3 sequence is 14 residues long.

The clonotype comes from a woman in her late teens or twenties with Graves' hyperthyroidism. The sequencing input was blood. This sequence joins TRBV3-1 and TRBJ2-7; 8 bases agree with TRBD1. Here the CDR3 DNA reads TGTGCCAGCAGCCCGAGGGACAGGACCTACGAGCAGTACTTC. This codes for CASSPRDRTYEQYF.